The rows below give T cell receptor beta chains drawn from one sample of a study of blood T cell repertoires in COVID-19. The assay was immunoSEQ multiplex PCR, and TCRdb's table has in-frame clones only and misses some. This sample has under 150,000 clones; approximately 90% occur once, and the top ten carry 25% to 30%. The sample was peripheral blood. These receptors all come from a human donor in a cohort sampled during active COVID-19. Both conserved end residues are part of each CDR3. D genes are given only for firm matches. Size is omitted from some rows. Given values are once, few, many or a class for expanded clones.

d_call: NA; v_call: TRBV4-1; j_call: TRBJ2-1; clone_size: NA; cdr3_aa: CASSQGVQAYNEQFF; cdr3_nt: TGCGCCAGCAGCCAAGGGGTTCAGGCCTACAATGAGCAGTTCTTC
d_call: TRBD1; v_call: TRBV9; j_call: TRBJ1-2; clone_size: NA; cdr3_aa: CASSVDAGGDGYTF; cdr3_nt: TGTGCCAGCAGCGTAGATGCAGGGGGCGATGGCTACACCTTC
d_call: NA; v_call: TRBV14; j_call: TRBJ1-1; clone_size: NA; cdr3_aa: CASSQNTEAFF; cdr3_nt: TGTGCCAGCAGCCAAAACACGGAGGCTTTCTTT
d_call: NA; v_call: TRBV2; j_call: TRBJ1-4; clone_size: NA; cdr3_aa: CASSFSGRNEKLFF; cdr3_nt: TGTGCCAGCAGTTTTTCAGGGCGAAATGAAAAACTGTTTTTT
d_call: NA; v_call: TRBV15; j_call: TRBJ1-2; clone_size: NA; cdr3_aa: CATSRDIQVRDGYTF; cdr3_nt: TGTGCCACCAGCAGAGATATCCAGGTCCGTGATGGCTACACCTTC
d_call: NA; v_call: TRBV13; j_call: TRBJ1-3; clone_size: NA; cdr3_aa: CASSRYSGNTIYF; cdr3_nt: TGTGCCAGCAGCCGTTACTCTGGAAACACCATATATTTT
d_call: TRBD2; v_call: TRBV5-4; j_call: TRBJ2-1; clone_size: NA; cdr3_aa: CASSSKGLAGVNEQFF; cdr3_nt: TGTGCCAGCAGCTCCAAGGGACTAGCGGGGGTTAATGAGCAGTTCTTC
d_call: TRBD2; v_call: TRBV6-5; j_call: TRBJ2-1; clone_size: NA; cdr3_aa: CASSLGSGGRNEQFF; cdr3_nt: TGTGCCAGCAGTTTAGGGAGCGGGGGGCGAAATGAGCAGTTCTTC
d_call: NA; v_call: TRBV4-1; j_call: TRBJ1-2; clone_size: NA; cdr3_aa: CASSPREGSGYTF; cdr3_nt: TGCGCCAGCAGCCCACGGGAGGGTAGTGGCTACACCTTC
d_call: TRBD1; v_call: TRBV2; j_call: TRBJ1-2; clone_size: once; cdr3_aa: CASSQGAESYGYTF; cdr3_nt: TGTGCCAGCAGCCAGGGGGCAGAGAGCTATGGCTACACCTTC
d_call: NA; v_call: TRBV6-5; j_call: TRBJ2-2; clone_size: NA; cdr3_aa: CASSSHLQGRAGELFF; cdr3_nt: TGTGCCAGCAGTTCCCACCTACAGGGAAGGGCCGGGGAGCTGTTTTTT
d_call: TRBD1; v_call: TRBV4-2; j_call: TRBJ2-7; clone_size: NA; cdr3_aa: CASSHWDRDYEQYF; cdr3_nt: TGTGCCAGCAGCCACTGGGACAGGGACTACGAGCAGTACTTC
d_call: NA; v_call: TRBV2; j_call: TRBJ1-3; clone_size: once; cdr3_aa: CASSDQRGLSGNTIYF; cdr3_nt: TGTGCCAGCAGTGACCAAAGGGGCCTCTCTGGAAACACCATATATTTT
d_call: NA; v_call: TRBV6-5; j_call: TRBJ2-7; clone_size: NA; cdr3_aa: CASSYSPGQLASEQYF; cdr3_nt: TGTGCCAGCAGTTACTCGCCGGGACAATTAGCCTCCGAGCAGTACTTC
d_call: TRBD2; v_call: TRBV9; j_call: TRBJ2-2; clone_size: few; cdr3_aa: CASSPRGFNTGELFF; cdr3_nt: TGTGCCAGCAGCCCGCGGGGGTTCAACACCGGGGAGCTGTTTTTT
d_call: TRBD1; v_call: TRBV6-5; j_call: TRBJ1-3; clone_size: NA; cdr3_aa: CASSSGTASSGNTIYF; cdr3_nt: TGTGCCAGCAGTTCCGGGACAGCGAGCTCTGGAAACACCATATATTTT
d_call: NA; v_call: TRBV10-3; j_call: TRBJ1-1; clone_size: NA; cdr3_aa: CAISEDEGGFGTEAFF; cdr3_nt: TGTGCCATCAGTGAGGATGAGGGGGGGTTTGGAACTGAAGCTTTCTTT
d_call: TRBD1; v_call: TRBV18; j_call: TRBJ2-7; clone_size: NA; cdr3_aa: CASSATGQARYEQYF; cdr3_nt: TGTGCCAGCTCAGCTACGGGACAGGCGAGATACGAGCAGTACTTC
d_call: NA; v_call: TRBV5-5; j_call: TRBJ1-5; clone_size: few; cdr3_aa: CASSLGTDNYYSNQPQHF; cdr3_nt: TGTGCCAGCAGCTTGGGGACAGACAACTATTATAGCAATCAGCCCCAGCATTTT
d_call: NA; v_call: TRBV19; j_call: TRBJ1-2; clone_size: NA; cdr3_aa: CASSPRGAYRDPNYGYTF; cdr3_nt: TGTGCCAGTAGTCCCCGAGGGGCATACAGGGACCCTAACTATGGCTACACCTTC
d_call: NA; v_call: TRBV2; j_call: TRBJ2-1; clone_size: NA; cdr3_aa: CASTGGAYNEQFF; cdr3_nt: TGTGCCAGCACTGGCGGGGCGTACAATGAGCAGTTCTTC
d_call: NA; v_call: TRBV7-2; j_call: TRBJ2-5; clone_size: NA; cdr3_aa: CASSAHHNRNQETQYF; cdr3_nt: TGTGCCAGCAGCGCTCACCATAACAGGAACCAAGAGACCCAGTACTTC
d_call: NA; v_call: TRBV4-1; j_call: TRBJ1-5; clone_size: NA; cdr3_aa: CASSQVGQNQPQHF; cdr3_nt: TGCGCCAGCAGCCAAGTTGGACAGAATCAGCCCCAGCATTTT
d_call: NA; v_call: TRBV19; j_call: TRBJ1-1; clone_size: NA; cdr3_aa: CASSMQVNTEAFF; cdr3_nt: TGTGCCAGTAGTATGCAGGTGAACACTGAAGCTTTCTTT
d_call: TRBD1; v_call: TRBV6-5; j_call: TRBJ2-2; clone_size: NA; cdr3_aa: CASSLGQTNTGELFF; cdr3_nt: TGTGCCAGCAGTCTGGGACAGACGAACACCGGGGAGCTGTTTTTT
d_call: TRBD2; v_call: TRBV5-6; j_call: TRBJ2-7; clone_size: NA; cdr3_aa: CASSHRLAGPSYEQYF; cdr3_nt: TGTGCCAGCAGCCATAGACTAGCGGGGCCATCCTACGAGCAGTACTTC
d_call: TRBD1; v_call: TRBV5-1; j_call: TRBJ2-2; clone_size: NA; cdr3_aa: CASTPDRVYAGELFF; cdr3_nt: TGCGCCAGCACCCCGGACAGGGTCTACGCCGGGGAGCTGTTTTTT
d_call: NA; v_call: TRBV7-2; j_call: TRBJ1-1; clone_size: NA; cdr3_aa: CASSRGVLGTEAFF; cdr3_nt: TGTGCCAGCAGCCGGGGAGTACTGGGGACTGAAGCTTTCTTT
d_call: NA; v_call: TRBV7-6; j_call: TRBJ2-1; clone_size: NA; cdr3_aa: CASSLSLTSSNEQFF; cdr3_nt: TGTGCCAGCAGCTTATCATTAACTAGCAGTAATGAGCAGTTCTTC
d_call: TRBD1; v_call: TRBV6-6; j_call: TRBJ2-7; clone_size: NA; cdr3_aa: CASSPWTGEGEQYF; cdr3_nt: TGTGCCAGCAGCCCCTGGACAGGGGAGGGCGAGCAGTACTTC
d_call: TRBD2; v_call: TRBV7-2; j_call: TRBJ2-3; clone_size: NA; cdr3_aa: CASSKSGTMGPDTQYF; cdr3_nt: TGTGCCAGCAGCAAATCCGGGACTATGGGCCCAGATACGCAGTATTTT
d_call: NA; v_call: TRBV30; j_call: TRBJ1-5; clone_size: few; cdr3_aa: CAWSTGKQPQHF; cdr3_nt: TGTGCCTGGTCTACAGGGAAACAGCCCCAGCATTTT
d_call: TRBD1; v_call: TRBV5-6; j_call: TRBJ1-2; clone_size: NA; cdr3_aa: CASSLARQGGYGYTF; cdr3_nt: TGTGCCAGCAGCTTGGCAAGACAGGGGGGCTATGGCTACACCTTC
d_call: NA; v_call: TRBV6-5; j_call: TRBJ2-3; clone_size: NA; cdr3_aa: CASSSQGPQYF; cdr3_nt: TGTGCCAGCAGTTCACAGGGCCCGCAGTATTTT
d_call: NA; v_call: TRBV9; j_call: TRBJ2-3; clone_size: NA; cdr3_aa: CASSILTMDTQYF; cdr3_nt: TGTGCCAGCAGCATACTAACCATGGATACGCAGTATTTT
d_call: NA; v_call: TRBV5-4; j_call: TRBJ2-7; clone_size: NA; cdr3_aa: CASRRDTASYEQYF; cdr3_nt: TGTGCCAGCCGCCGGGACACCGCATCCTACGAGCAGTACTTC
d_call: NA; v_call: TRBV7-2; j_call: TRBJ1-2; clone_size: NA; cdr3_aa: CASSLDRAGVGGYTF; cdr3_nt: TGTGCCAGCAGCTTAGACAGGGCAGGGGTAGGCGGCTACACCTTC
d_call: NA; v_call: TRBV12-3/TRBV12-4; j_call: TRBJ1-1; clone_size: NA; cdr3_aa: CASSFISTEAFF; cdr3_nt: TGTGCCAGCAGTTTTATTAGCACTGAAGCTTTCTTT
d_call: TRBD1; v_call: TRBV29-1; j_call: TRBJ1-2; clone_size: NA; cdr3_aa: CSVRGQAEPNYGYTF; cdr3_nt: TGCAGCGTGAGGGGACAGGCGGAACCTAACTATGGCTACACCTTC
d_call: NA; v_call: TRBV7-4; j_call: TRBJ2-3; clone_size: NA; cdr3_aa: CASSLDRSTDTQYF; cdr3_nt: TGTGCCAGCAGCTTAGACCGGAGCACAGATACGCAGTATTTT
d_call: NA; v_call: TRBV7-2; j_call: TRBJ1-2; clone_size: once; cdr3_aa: CASSGWTGANYGYTF; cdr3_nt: TGTGCCAGCAGCGGTTGGACGGGAGCTAACTATGGCTACACCTTC
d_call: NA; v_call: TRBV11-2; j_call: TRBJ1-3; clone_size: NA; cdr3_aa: CASSLVRGRVRNTIYF; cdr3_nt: TGTGCCAGCAGCTTAGTTAGGGGCAGGGTCCGGAACACCATATATTTT
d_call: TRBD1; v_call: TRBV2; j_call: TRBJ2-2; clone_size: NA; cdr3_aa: CASIDREPTGELFF; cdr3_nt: TGTGCCAGCATCGACAGGGAACCCACCGGGGAGCTGTTTTTT
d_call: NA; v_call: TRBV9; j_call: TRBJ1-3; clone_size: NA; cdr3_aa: CASSPGVTYGTIYF; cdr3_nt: TGTGCCAGCAGCCCAGGGGTAACTTACGGCACCATATATTTT
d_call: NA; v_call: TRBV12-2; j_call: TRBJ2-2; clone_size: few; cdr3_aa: CASRLAGGGRSGELFF; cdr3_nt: TGTGCAAGTCGCTTAGCTGGCGGGGGGCGTAGCGGGGAGCTGTTTTTT
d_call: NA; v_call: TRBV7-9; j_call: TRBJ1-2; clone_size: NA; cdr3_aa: CASSFIVLGLWLYTF; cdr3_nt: TGTGCCAGCAGCTTTATTGTCCTGGGGCTATGGCTCTACACCTTC
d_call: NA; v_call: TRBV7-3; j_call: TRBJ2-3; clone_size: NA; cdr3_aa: CASSLKGPATPLDTQYF; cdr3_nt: TGTGCCAGCAGCTTAAAGGGGCCAGCGACCCCTTTAGATACGCAGTATTTT
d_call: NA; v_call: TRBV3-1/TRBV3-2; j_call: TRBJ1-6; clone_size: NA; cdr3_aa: CASSQMPEGYNSPLHF; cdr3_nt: TGTGCCAGCAGCCAAATGCCCGAGGGTTATAATTCACCCCTCCACTTT
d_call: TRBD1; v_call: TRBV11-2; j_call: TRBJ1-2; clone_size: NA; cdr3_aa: CASSSTGGEDYGYTF; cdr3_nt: TGTGCCAGCAGCTCTACAGGGGGCGAGGACTATGGCTACACCTTC
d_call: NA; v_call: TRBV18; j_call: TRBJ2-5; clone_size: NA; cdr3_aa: CASSPGQQETQYF; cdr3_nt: TGTGCCAGCTCACCAGGACAGCAAGAGACCCAGTACTTC
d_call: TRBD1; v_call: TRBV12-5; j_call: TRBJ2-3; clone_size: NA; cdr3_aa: CASGWFLGQHRTDTQYF; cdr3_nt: TGTGCTAGTGGTTGGTTCCTGGGACAGCACCGTACAGATACGCAGTATTTT
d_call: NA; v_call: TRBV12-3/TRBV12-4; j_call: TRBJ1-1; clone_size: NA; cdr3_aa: CASSSIRSTEAFF; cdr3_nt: TGTGCCAGCAGTTCAATACGGAGCACTGAAGCTTTCTTT
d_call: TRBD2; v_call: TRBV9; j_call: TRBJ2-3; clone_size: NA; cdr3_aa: CASSVGLAGYTDTQYF; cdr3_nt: TGTGCCAGCAGCGTGGGACTAGCGGGATACACAGATACGCAGTATTTT
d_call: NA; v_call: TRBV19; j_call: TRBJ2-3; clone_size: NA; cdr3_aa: CASSIRGAYDTQYF; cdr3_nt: TGTGCCAGTAGTATACGGGGGGCGTACGATACGCAGTATTTT
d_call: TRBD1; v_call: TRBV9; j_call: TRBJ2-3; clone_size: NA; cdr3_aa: CASSLRTGGTDTQYF; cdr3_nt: TGTGCCAGCAGCCTTCGGACAGGGGGCACAGATACGCAGTATTTT
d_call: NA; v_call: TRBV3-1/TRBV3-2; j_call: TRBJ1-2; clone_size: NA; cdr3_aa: CASSQAPQGYGYTF; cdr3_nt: TGTGCCAGCAGCCAGGCTCCTCAGGGTTATGGCTACACCTTC
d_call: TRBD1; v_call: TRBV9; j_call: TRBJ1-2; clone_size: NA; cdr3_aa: CASSPRTGGFTGNYGYTF; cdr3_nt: TGTGCCAGCAGCCCTCGGACAGGGGGCTTTACGGGTAACTATGGCTACACCTTC
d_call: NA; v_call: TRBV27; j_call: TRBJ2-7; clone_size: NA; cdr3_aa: CASRVTGPLSYEQYF; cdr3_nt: TGTGCCAGCAGGGTCACAGGGCCCCTCTCCTACGAGCAGTACTTC
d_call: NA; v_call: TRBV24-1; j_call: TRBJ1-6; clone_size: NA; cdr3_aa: CATSPISRGSPLHF; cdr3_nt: TGTGCCACCAGTCCCATATCTAGGGGTTCACCCCTCCACTTT